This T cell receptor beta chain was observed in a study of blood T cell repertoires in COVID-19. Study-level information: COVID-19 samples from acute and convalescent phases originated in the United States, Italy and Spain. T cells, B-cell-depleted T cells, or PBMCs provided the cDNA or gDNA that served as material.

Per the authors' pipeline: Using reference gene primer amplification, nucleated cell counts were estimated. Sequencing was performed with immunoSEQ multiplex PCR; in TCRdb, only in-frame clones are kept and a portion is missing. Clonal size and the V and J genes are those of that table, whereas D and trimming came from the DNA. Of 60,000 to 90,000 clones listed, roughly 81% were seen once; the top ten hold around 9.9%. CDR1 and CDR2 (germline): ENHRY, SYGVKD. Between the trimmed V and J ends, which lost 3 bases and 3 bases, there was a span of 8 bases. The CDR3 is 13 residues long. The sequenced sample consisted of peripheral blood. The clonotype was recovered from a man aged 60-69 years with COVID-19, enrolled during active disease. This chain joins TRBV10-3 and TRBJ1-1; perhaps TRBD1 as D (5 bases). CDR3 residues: CAISDRVDTEAFF. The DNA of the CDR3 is TGTGCCATCAGTGACAGGGTCGACACTGAAGCTTTCTTT.